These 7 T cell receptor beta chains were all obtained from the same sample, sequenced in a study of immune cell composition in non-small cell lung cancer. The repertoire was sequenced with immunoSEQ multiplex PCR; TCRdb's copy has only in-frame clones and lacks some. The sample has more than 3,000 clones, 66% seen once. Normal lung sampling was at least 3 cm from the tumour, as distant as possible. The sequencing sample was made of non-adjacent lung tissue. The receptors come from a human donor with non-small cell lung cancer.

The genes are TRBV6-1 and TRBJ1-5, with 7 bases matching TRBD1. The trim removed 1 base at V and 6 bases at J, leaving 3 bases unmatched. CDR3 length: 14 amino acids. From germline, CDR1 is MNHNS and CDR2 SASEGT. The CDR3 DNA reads TGTGCCAGCAGTGAAGTATGGACAGGTCAGCCCCAGCATTTT. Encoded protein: CASSEVWTGQPQHF.

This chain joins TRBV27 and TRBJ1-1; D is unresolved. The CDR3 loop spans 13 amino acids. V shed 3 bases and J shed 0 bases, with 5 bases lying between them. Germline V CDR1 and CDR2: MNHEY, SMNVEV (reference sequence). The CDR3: CASSLRMNTEAFF. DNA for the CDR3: TGTGCCAGCAGTTTGAGGATGAACACTGAAGCTTTCTTT.

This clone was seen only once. CDR3 sequence (DNA): TGTGCCAGCAGTTACCAGGACATACTTGAAGCTTTCTTT. This gives the protein CASSYQDILEAFF. This chain joins TRBV6-6 and TRBJ1-1; a weak D match, TRBD1 (5 bases). This CDR3 is 13 amino acids long. Germline-derived CDR1 and CDR2 are MNHNY and SVGAGI (reference sequence). Trimming left V 2 bases short and J 7 bases short, with 11 bases between.

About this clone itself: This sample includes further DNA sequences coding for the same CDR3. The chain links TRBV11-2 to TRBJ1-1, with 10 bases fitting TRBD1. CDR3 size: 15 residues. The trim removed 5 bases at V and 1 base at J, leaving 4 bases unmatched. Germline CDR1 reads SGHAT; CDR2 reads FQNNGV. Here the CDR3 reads CASSDRTGGNTEAFF. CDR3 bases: TGTGCCAGCAGCGACAGGACAGGGGGGAACACTGAAGCTTTCTTT.

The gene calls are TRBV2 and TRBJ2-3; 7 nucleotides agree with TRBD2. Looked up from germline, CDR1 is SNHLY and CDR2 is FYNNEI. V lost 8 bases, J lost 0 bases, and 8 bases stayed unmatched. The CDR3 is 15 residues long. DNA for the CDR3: TGTGCCAGCCAGATGGGGCGGGGGAGCACAGATACGCAGTATTTT. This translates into CASQMGRGSTDTQYF.

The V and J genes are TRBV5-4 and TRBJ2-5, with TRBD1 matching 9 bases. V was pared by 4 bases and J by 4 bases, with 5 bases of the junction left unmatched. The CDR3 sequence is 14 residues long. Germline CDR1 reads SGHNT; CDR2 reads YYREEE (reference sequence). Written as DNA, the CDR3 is TGTGCCAGCAGCGACTTGACAGGGGGAGAGACCCAGTACTTC. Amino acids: CASSDLTGGETQYF.

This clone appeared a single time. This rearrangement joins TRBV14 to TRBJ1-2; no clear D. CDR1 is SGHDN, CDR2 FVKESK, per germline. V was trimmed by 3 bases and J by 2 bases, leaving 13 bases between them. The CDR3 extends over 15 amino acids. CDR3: CASSHWSDRNYGYTF. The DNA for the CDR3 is TGTGCCAGCAGCCACTGGAGCGACCGGAACTATGGCTACACCTTC.